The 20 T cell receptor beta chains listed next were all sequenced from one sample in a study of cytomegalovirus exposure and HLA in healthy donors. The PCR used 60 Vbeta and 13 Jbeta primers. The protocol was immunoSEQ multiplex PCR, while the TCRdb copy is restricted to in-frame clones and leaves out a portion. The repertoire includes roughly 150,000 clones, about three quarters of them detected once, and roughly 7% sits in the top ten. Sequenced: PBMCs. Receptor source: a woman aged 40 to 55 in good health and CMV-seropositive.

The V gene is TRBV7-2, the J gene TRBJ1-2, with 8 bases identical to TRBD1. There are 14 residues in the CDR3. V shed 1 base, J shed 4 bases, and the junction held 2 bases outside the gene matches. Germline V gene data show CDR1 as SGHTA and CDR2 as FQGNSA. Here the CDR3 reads CASSLGQGAYGYTF. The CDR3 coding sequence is TGTGCCAGCAGCTTAGGCCAGGGGGCCTATGGCTACACCTTC.

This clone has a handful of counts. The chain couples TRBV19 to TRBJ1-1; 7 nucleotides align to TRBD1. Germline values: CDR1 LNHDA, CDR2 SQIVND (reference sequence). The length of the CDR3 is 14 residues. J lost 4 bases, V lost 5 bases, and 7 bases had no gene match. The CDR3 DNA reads TGTGCCAGTAGTCAGGGGTACAGGGGCACTGAAGCTTTCTTT. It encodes CASSQGYRGTEAFF. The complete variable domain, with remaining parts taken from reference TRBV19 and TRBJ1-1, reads DGGITQSPKYLFRKEGQNVTLSCEQNLNHDAMYWYRQDPGQGLRLIYYSQIVNDFQKGDIAEGYSVSREKKESFPLTVTSAQKNPTAFYLCASSQGYRGTEAFFGQGTRLTVV.

CDR3 DNA sequence: TGTGCCAGCAGCCAAGATGCTAGCGGGGGGGCCAGCGATGAGCAGTTCTTC. Translated, it gives CASSQDASGGASDEQFF. This chain uses TRBV4-2 with TRBJ2-1; TRBD2 aligns across 12 bases. In germline, CDR1 is LGHNA, CDR2 YNFKEQ. The trim removed 0 bases at V and 8 bases at J, leaving 8 bases unmatched. This CDR3 has 17 amino acids.

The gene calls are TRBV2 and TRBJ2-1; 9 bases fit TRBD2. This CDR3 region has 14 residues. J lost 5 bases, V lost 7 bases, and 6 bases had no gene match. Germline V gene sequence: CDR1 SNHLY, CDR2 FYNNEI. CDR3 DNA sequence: TGTGCCAGCACTACTAGCGGGCTCGACAATGAGCAGTTCTTC. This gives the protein CASTTSGLDNEQFF.

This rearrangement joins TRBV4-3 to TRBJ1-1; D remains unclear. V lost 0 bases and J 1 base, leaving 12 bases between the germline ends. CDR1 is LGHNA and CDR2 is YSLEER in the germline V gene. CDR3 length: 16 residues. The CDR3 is CASSQDRSARNTEAFF. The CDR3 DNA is TGCGCCAGCAGCCAAGATCGTTCGGCTAGGAACACTGAAGCTTTCTTT.

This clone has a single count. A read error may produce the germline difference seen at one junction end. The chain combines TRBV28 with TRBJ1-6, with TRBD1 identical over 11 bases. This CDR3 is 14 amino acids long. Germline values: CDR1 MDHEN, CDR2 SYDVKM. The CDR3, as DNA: TGTGCCAGCAGACTAGGACAGGGGGCGGTCCCGGCCTTCTTT. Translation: CASRLGQGAVPAFF.

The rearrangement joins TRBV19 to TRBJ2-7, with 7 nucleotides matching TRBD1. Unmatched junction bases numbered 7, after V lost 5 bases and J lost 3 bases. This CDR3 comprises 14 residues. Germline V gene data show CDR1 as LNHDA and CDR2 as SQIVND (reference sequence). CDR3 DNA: TGTGCCAGTAGTTCCCGGGACAGCAGCTACGAGCAGTACTTC. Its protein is CASSSRDSSYEQYF.

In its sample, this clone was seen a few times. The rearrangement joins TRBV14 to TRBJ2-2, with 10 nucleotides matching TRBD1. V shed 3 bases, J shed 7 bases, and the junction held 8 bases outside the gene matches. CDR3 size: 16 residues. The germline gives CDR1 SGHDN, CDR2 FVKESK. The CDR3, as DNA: TGTGCCAGCAGCCACAGGGACAGGGGTCGTAACGGGGAGCTGTTTTTT. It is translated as CASSHRDRGRNGELFF.

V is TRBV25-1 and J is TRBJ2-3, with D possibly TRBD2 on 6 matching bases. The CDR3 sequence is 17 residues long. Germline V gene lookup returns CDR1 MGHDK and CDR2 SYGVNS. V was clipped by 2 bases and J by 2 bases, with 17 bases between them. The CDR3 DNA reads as TGTGCCAGCAGTGAAGCGGGGACGGGCACCTCCACAGATACGCAGTATTTT. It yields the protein CASSEAGTGTSTDTQYF.

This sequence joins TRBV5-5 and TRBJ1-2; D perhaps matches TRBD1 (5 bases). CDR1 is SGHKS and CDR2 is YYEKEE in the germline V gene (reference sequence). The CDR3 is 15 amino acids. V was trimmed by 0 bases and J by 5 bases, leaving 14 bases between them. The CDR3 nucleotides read TGTGCCAGCAGCTTGGAGGGGAGCGGGATATATGGCTACACCTTC. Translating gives CASSLEGSGIYGYTF.

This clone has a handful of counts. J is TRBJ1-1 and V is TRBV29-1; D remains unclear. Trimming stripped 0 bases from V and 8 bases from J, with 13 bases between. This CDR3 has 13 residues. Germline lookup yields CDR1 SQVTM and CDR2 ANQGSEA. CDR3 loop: CSVEDRSLKEAFF. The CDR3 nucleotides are TGCAGCGTTGAAGATCGGTCGTTGAAAGAAGCTTTCTTT.

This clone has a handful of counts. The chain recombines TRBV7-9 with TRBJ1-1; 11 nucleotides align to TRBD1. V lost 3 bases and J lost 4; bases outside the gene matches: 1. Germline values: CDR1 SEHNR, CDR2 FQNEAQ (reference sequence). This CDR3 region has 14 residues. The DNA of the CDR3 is TGTGCCAGCAGCTTCGGACAGGGGGCCACTGAAGCTTTCTTT. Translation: CASSFGQGATEAFF.

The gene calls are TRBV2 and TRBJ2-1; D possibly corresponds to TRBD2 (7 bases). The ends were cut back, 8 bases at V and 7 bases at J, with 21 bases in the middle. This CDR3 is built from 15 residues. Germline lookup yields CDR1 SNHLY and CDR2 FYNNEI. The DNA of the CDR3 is TGTGCCAGCCAGGGTAGCAAGGGGGAGGGAAATGAGCAGTTCTTC. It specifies CASQGSKGEGNEQFF.

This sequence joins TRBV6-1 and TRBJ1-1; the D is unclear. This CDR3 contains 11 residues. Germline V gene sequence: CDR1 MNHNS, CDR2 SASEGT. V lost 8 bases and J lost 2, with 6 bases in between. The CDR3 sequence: CASVRNTEAFF. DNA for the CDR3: TGTGCCAGCGTGAGAAACACTGAAGCTTTCTTT.

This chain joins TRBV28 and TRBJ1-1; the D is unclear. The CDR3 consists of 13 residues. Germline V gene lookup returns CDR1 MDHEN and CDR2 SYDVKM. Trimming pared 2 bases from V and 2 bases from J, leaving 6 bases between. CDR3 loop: CASSLTANTEAFF. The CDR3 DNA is TGTGCCAGCAGTTTAACAGCCAACACTGAAGCTTTCTTT.

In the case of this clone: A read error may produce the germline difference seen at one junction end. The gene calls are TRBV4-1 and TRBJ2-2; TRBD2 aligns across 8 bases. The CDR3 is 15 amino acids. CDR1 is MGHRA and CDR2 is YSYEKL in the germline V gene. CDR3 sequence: CASRPGGQDTGELFF. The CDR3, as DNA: TGTGCCAGCAGGCCGGGGGGGCAGGACACCGGGGAGCTGTTTTTT.

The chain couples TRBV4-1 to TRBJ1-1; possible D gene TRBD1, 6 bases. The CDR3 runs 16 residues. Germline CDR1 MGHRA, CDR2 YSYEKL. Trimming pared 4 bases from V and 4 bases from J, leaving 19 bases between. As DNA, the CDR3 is TGCGCCAGCAGCCTCTCAACCGGGGGGCAAGGCACTGAAGCTTTCTTT. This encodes CASSLSTGGQGTEAFF.

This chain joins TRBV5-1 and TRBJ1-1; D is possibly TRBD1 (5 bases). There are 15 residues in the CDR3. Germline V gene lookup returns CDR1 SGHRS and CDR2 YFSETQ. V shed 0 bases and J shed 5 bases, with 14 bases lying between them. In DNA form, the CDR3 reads TGCGCCAGCAGCTTGGAGGATAGGGGTGGTACTGAAGCTTTCTTT. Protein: CASSLEDRGGTEAFF.

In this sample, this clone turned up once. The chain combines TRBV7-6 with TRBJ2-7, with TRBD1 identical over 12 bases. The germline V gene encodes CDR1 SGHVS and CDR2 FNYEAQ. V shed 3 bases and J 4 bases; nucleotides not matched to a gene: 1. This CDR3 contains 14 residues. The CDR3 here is CASSLGQGAYEQYF. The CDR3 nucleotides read TGTGCCAGCAGCTTGGGACAGGGGGCGTACGAGCAGTACTTC.

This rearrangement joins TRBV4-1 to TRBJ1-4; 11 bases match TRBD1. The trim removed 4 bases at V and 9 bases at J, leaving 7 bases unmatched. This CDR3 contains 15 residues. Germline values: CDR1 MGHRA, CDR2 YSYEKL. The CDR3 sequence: CASSPPGQGEKKLFF. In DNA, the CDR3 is TGCGCCAGCAGCCCCCCGGGACAGGGGGAAAAAAAACTGTTTTTT.